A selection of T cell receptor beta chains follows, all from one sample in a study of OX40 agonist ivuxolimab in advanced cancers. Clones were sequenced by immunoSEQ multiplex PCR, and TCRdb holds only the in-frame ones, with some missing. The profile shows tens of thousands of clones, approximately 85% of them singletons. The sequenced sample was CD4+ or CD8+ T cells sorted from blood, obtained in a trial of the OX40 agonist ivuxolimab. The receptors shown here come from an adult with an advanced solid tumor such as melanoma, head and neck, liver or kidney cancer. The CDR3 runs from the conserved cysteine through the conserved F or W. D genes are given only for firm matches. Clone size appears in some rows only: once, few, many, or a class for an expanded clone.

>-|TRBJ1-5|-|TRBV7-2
TGTGCCAGCAGCTTAGCAGTGGGAGGGCCTCAGCCCCAGCATTTT
CASSLAVGGPQPQHF
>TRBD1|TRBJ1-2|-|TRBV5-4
TGTGCCAGCAGCCAAAATACAGGGGACTACTATGGCTACACCTTC
CASSQNTGDYYGYTF
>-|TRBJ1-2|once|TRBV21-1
TGTGCCAGGGATTACAGGGGGCGTATCAGTTCCAACGGCTACACCTTC
CARDYRGRISSNGYTF
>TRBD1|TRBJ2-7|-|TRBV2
TGTGCCAGCAGCCCCTGGACAGGGGGGAACTACGAGCAGTACTTC
CASSPWTGGNYEQYF
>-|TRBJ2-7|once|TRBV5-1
TGCGCCAGCAGCTTGGCCGGAGGGACGAACGAGCAGTACTTC
CASSLAGGTNEQYF
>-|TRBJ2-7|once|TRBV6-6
TGTGCCAGCAGTTACTCGGAGGGGGCAGTTTCCTACGAGCAGTACTTC
CASSYSEGAVSYEQYF
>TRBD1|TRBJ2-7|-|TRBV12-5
TGTGCTAGTGGTAAATTTCCGGGACAGGGTCTTGGCGAGCAGTACTTC
CASGKFPGQGLGEQYF
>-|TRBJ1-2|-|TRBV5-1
TGCGCCAGCAGCTTGTCTCCTGGAGTTACCTATGGCTACACCTTC
CASSLSPGVTYGYTF
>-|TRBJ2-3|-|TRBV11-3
TGTGCCAGCAGCTTAGCACCGAGAGAAGCAGATACGCAGTATTTT
CASSLAPREADTQYF
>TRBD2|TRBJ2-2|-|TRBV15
TGTGCCACCAGCAGGGCGAGGGGACTAGCGGGAGGGACAGACACCGGGGAGCTGTTTTTT
CATSRARGLAGGTDTGELFF
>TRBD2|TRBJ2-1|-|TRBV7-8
TGTGCCAGCAGCTCACCCGGACTAGCGGTTTACAATGAGCAGTTCTTC
CASSSPGLAVYNEQFF
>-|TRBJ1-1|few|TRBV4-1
TGCGCCAGCAGCCCCCCTGGGCGACGCACTGAAGCTTTCTTT
CASSPPGRRTEAFF
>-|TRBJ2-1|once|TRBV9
TGTGCCAGCAGCGTAGACATCTACAATGAGCAGTTCTTC
CASSVDIYNEQFF
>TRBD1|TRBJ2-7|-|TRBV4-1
TGCGCCAGCAGCCAATTCACAGGGGGCCGATCCCCTTGGTCGTACGAGCAGTACTTC
CASSQFTGGRSPWSYEQYF
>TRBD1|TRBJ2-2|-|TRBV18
TGTGCCAGCTCACCGCAGACAGGGCAAAGCGGGGAGCTGTTTTTT
CASSPQTGQSGELFF
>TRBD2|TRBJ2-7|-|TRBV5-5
TGTGCCAGCAGCTTGACGGGGGGCGAGCAGTACTTC
CASSLTGGEQYF
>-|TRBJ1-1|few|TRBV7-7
TGTGCTAGCAGCCGGACCGAGAACACTGAAGCTTTCTTT
CASSRTENTEAFF
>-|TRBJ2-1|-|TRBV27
TGTGCCAGCAGGGGGGGACAGATCAATGAGCAGTTCTTC
CASRGGQINEQFF
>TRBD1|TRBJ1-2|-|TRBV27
TGTGCCAGCAGTCCGGACAGGACCTATGGCTACACCTTC
CASSPDRTYGYTF
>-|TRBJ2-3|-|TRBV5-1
TGCGCCAGCAGCTCGGAGGGGGGGAGCACAGATACGCAGTATTTT
CASSSEGGSTDTQYF
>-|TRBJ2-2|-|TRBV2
TGTGCCAGCAGTGAAACCGGGGAGCTGTTTTTT
CASSETGELFF
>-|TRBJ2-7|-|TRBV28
TGTGCCAGCACCCGAGGTTATGAGCAGTACTTC
CASTRGYEQYF
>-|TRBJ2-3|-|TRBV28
TGTGCCAGCAGTTTCGAGGACGTAGATACGCAGTATTTT
CASSFEDVDTQYF